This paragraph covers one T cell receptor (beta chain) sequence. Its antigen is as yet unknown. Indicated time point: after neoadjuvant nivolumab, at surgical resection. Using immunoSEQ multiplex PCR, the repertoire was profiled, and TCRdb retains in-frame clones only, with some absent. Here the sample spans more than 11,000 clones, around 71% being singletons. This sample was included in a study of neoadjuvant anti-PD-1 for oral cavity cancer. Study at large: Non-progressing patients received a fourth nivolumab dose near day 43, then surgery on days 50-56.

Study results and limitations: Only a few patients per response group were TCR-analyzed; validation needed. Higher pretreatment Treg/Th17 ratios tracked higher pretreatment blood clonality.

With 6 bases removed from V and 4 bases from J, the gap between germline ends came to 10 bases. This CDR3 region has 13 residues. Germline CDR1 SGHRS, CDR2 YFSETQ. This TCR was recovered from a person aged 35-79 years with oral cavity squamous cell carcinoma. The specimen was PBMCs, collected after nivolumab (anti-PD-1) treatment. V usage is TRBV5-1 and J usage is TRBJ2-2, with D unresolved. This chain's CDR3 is CASMRRGTGELFF. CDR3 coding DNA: TGCGCCAGCATGAGGCGAGGCACCGGGGAGCTGTTTTTT.